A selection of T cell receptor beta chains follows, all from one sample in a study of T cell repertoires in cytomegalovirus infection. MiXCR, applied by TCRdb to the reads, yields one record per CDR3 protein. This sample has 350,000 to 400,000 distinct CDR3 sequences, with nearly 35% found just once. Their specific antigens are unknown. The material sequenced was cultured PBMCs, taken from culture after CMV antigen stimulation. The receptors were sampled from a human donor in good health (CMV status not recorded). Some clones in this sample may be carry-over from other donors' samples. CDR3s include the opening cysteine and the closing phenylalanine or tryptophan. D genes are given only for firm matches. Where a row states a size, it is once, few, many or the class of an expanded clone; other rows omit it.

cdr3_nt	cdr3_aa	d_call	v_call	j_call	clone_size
TGCAGTGCTACGAGGGACAGTTTGAACACTGAAGCTTTCTTT	CSATRDSLNTEAFF	TRBD1	TRBV20-1	TRBJ1-1	few
TGTGCCAGTACTGGACAGAACACCGGGGAGCTGTTTTTT	CASTGQNTGELFF	.	TRBV19	TRBJ2-2	.
TGTGCCACCAGTGATAATAGCGGGTCTACAGATACGCAGTATTTT	CATSDNSGSTDTQYF	TRBD2	TRBV24-1	TRBJ2-3	once
TGTGCCAGCGGGGGCTGGGGGGCCAACGTCCTGACTTTC	CASGGWGANVLTF	.	TRBV5-6	TRBJ2-6	few
TGTGCCAGCAGTAGGGGGTGGACAGACTATGGCTACACCTTC	CASSRGWTDYGYTF	.	TRBV25-1	TRBJ1-2	few
TGCAGTGCTACCCCCGGGCAGGCCACAGATACGCAGTATTTT	CSATPGQATDTQYF	.	TRBV20-1	TRBJ2-3	.
TGTGCCAGCAGCTTAGGGGGGTTTGGGGAAGCTTTCTTT	CASSLGGFGEAFF	.	TRBV7-2	TRBJ1-1	many
TGTGCCAGCAGTTACCGAGGGGGACAGTTGAATTCACCCCTCCACTTT	CASSYRGGQLNSPLHF	TRBD1	TRBV27	TRBJ1-6	few
TGTGCCAGCAGCCAAACGACAGGGGGGACCTATGGCTACACCTTC	CASSQTTGGTYGYTF	TRBD1	TRBV3-1	TRBJ1-2	.
TGTGCCAGCACCGGGGAGGGGGAGTACAATGAGCAGTTCTTC	CASTGEGEYNEQFF	.	TRBV6-2/TRBV6-3	TRBJ2-1	.
TGTGCCAGCAGCTTAGTAGCGGATACAGATACGCAGTATTTT	CASSLVADTDTQYF	.	TRBV7-2	TRBJ2-3	many
TGTGCCAGCAGTTTTAAGTTGGAGGGAGGATTCCAGCCCCAGCATTTT	CASSFKLEGGFQPQHF	.	TRBV12-3/TRBV12-4	TRBJ1-5	few
TGTGCCAGCAGCTTAGCCCGGGCCAGCTCTGGAAACACCATATATTTT	CASSLARASSGNTIYF	.	TRBV7-6	TRBJ1-3	.
TGCGCCAGCAGCCAAGATTTCGGCAGAAACACTGAAGCTTTCTTT	CASSQDFGRNTEAFF	.	TRBV4-3	TRBJ1-1	few
TGTGACGTCCGGGCCGAAGAGACCCAGTACTTC	CDVRAEETQYF	.	TRBV6-2/TRBV6-3	TRBJ2-5	.
TGTGCCACCAGTGACCCCTCCGGGACTCTACTTTACACAGATACGCAGTATTTT	CATSDPSGTLLYTDTQYF	.	TRBV24-1	TRBJ2-3	.
TGTGCCAGCAGCCGGATCGCCCGACTAGCGACCGGGGAGCTGTTTTTT	CASSRIARLATGELFF	TRBD2	TRBV7-2	TRBJ2-2	many
TGTGCCACCAGTGATTCAGGACAGACTGAAGCTTTCTTT	CATSDSGQTEAFF	.	TRBV24-1	TRBJ1-1	.
TGTGCCAGCAGCCTCACGGTTACTCTTAATTCACCCCTCCACTTT	CASSLTVTLNSPLHF	.	TRBV7-2	TRBJ1-6	few
TGTGCCAGCAGCCCAGTGGGACTAGCGGCCTTAAAGGTCTACGAGCAGTACTTC	CASSPVGLAALKVYEQYF	TRBD2	TRBV28	TRBJ2-7	few
TGTGCCAGCAGCTTAGGTGTACTAGCGGTAGAGACCCAGTACTTC	CASSLGVLAVETQYF	TRBD2	TRBV7-9	TRBJ2-5	few
TGTGCCAGCATCGGCGTCGTCCACAATGAGCAGTTCTTC	CASIGVVHNEQFF	.	TRBV6-6	TRBJ2-1	.
TGTGCCATCAGTGAGTCGAAAGCGGGAGCAACAGATACGCAGTATTTT	CAISESKAGATDTQYF	TRBD2	TRBV10-3	TRBJ2-3	.
TGTGCCAGCAGCCAAGAGACTAGCGGGGTCTCCTACAATGAGCAGTTCTTC	CASSQETSGVSYNEQFF	TRBD2	TRBV3-1	TRBJ2-1	.
TGTGCCAGCACCGACTACCTTCTCTCCTACAATGAGCAGTTCTTC	CASTDYLLSYNEQFF	.	TRBV6-2/TRBV6-3	TRBJ2-1	few
TGTGCCAGCAGCTTAGCGGTCTACCAAGAGACCCAGTACTTC	CASSLAVYQETQYF	.	TRBV7-8	TRBJ2-5	.
TGTGCCAGCAAGTTCTCCTACGAGCAGTACTTC	CASKFSYEQYF	.	TRBV6-2/TRBV6-3	TRBJ2-7	few
TGTGCCAGCCCCGGACTAGCGGGAGTGACAGATACGCAGTATTTT	CASPGLAGVTDTQYF	TRBD2	TRBV12-3/TRBV12-4	TRBJ2-3	few
TGTGCCAGCAGCTTAGTCGGCAGGAATCAGCCCCAGCATTTT	CASSLVGRNQPQHF	.	TRBV7-2	TRBJ1-5	many
TGCGCCAGCAGCTTCGGACAGGGAGAGACCCAGTACTTC	CASSFGQGETQYF	TRBD1	TRBV5-1	TRBJ2-5	.
TGTGCCAGCAGGGTAGCGGCCACCTACAATGAGCAGTTCTTC	CASRVAATYNEQFF	.	TRBV12-3/TRBV12-4	TRBJ2-1	few
TGTGCCAGCAGTTTAATCGGCAGCTCCGACCTAGCCAACGTCCTGACTTTC	CASSLIGSSDLANVLTF	.	TRBV12-3/TRBV12-4	TRBJ2-6	.
TGTGCCAGCAGTTCGCGAGGACAGGCGCCCTACAATGAGCAGTTCTTC	CASSSRGQAPYNEQFF	TRBD1	TRBV6-5	TRBJ2-1	.
TGTGCCAGCAGCTCCGGCGGGGGGTCTGGCGAGACCCAGTACTTC	CASSSGGGSGETQYF	TRBD2	TRBV7-2	TRBJ2-5	.
TGTGCCAGCAGCTTCACGCACAGGGATTTCGGCTATGGCTACACCTTC	CASSFTHRDFGYGYTF	.	TRBV11-3	TRBJ1-2	.
TGTGCCAGCAGTCCTTGGGGCCAAGAGACCCAGTACTTC	CASSPWGQETQYF	.	TRBV12-3/TRBV12-4	TRBJ2-5	many
TGTGCCAGCAGCTTGTGGAGTGGGAGTGGGGAGACCCAGTACTTC	CASSLWSGSGETQYF	.	TRBV7-2	TRBJ2-5	many
TGTGCCAGCAGCCCCAAAGGGTCAGGAGGAGACATTCAGTACTTC	CASSPKGSGGDIQYF	.	TRBV5-3	TRBJ2-4	.
TGTGCCAGCAGCTTAGTAGCGACGCGGAATTTCGGGACCCAGTACTTC	CASSLVATRNFGTQYF	.	TRBV7-8	TRBJ2-5	.
TGTGCCAGCAGCTTCGGGACAGGCGAGCACAATGAAAAACTGTTTTTT	CASSFGTGEHNEKLFF	TRBD1	TRBV6-5	TRBJ1-4	.
TGCAGTGGGCAGCGGCTGTACCAAGAGACCCAGTACTTC	CSGQRLYQETQYF	.	TRBV20-1	TRBJ2-5	.
TGTGCCAGCAGCCAACAGGCGCTTCAAGCGAGCTCCTACGAGCAGTACTTC	CASSQQALQASSYEQYF	.	TRBV16	TRBJ2-7	once